This entry is about one T cell receptor (beta chain). The length of the CDR3 is 12 residues. Germline lookup yields CDR1 SEHNR and CDR2 FQNEAQ (reference sequence). V lost 3 bases and J lost 8, with 8 bases in between. Per the original methods: Amplification of reference gene primers was used by the study to estimate nucleated cell counts. Clones were read by immunoSEQ multiplex PCR, and TCRdb kept only the in-frame ones, dropping some. Clone size and the V and J calls come from that table; the DNA yielded D and trimming. The sample shows over 35,000 clones, 86% of them seen only once. These data belong to a study of blood T cell repertoires in COVID-19. As for the study in general: Samples taken during acute and convalescent COVID-19 were collected in the United States, Italy and Spain. Sample material is recorded as cDNA or gDNA derived from T cells, B-cell-depleted T cells, or PBMCs.

The specimen sequenced was peripheral blood. This clonotype was obtained from a man between 60 and 75 years old with active COVID-19. The chain carries TRBV7-9 and TRBJ2-1; D unresolved. The CDR3 DNA is TGTGCCAGCAGCTTCCTTGTCGATGAGCAGTTCTTC. It translates to CASSFLVDEQFF.